The 24 T cell receptor beta chains below all came from one sample that was sequenced in a study of shared clonotypes between healthy human individuals. TCRdb keeps only in-frame clones here, not all; method: immunoSEQ multiplex PCR. The data contain some 690,000 clones, about 90% of them singletons. Material: memory CD8+ T cells from PBMCs. The subset is: CD45RO+ cells pooled with CCR7-negative TemRA cells. These receptors originate from a man aged 18-30 years in good health. Some clones in this sample may be carry-over from other donors' samples.

Turning to this clone: The sample has other DNA sequences that encode this CDR3 too. The chain joins TRBV7-2 to TRBJ2-3; weak D call: TRBD2 (5 bases). Germline values: CDR1 SGHTA, CDR2 FQGNSA. CDR3 length: 15 amino acids. Trimming pared 1 base from V and 1 base from J, leaving 9 bases between. As DNA, the CDR3 is TGTGCCAGCAGCTTAGGACTAAGGCGCACAGATACGCAGTATTTT. Translated, it gives CASSLGLRRTDTQYF. Variable domain in full (rest from reference TRBV7-2 and TRBJ2-3): GAGVSQSPSNKVTEKGKDVELRCDPISGHTALYWYRQSLGQGLEFLIYFQGNSAPDKSGLPSDRFSAERTGGSVSTLTIQRTQQEDSAVYLCASSLGLRRTDTQYFGPGTRLTVL.

This clone was counted once. The chain links TRBV5-1 to TRBJ1-1; D not certain. CDR1 SGHRS and CDR2 YFSETQ come from the germline V gene. Trimming took off 0 bases at V and 3 bases at J, with 9 bases between the two ends. This CDR3 comprises 14 residues. The CDR3 here is CASSLEGGYTEAFF. The CDR3 DNA follows: TGCGCCAGCAGCTTGGAGGGAGGGTACACTGAAGCTTTCTTT.

This clone was counted a few times. This chain connects TRBV4-1 to TRBJ2-2; no definite D call. Germline assignment: CDR1 MGHRA and CDR2 YSYEKL. V was pared by 3 bases and J by 5 bases, with 4 bases between. This CDR3 comprises 12 residues. In nucleotides, the CDR3 is TGCGCCAGCAGCCATCGTACCGGGGAGCTGTTTTTT. The encoded protein is CASSHRTGELFF.

The genes are TRBV15 and TRBJ2-3; D may be TRBD2 (5 bases). Germline values: CDR1 LNHNV, CDR2 YYDKDF (reference sequence). The CDR3 has 14 amino acids. Between the trimmed V and J ends, which lost 8 bases and 0 bases, there was a span of 12 bases. Here the CDR3 reads CATRRIYSTDTQYF. The CDR3 DNA reads as TGTGCCACCCGGAGGATTTATAGCACAGATACGCAGTATTTT.

The chain joins TRBV7-6 to TRBJ1-2; 7 bases are a match to TRBD1. V was clipped by 4 bases and J by 2 bases; unmatched bases: 10. Per the germline V gene, CDR1 is SGHVS and CDR2 is FNYEAQ. This CDR3 is 16 amino acids long. CDR3 bases: TGTGCCAGCAGCTCTGCACCGGGACAGCAAAACTATGGCTACACCTTC. It encodes CASSSAPGQQNYGYTF.

The chain is built from TRBV19 and TRBJ2-1, with 8 bases matching TRBD2. Per germline, CDR1 LNHDA and CDR2 SQIVND (reference sequence). V shed 0 bases, J shed 4 bases, and the junction held 11 bases outside the gene matches. The CDR3 sequence is 18 residues long. The CDR3 loop is CASSIDPMGGRPYNEQFF. Here the CDR3 DNA reads TGTGCCAGTAGTATAGACCCCATGGGCGGGAGGCCTTACAATGAGCAGTTCTTC.

This chain uses TRBV6-5 with TRBJ2-7, with a tentative D call TRBD1 (6 bases). Germline V lookup: CDR1 MNHEY, CDR2 SVGAGI. Between the trimmed V and J ends, which lost 2 bases and 5 bases, there was a span of 19 bases. The CDR3 extends over 16 amino acids. The CDR3 region has the DNA TGTGCCAGCAGTTACCAGGGGTCCCACCTTCCCAACGAGCAGTACTTC. Protein sequence: CASSYQGSHLPNEQYF.

The gene calls are TRBV9 and TRBJ2-3; 9 bases are a match to TRBD1. Germline CDR1 reads SGDLS; CDR2 reads YYNGEE. This CDR3 comprises 17 residues. V gave up 1 base and J gave up 0 bases; unmatched junction bases: 6. The CDR3 is CASSVLGTGLSTDTQYF. DNA for the CDR3: TGTGCCAGCAGCGTACTTGGGACAGGGCTCAGCACAGATACGCAGTATTTT.

This clone was observed once. The rearrangement uses TRBV28 and TRBJ2-7; 9 nucleotides match TRBD1. The CDR3 runs to 14 residues. V lost 10 bases and J lost 5; bases outside the gene matches: 12. Germline V gives CDR1 MDHEN, CDR2 SYDVKM. CDR3 DNA sequence: TGTGCCACCCTCCCGGGACAGGGTCGCCACGAGCAGTACTTC. This codes for CATLPGQGRHEQYF. Combining the CDR3 with reference TRBV28 and TRBJ2-7 gives the whole variable domain DVKVTQSSRYLVKRTGEKVFLECVQDMDHENMFWYRQDPGLGLRLIYFSYDVKMKEKGDIPEGYSVSREKKERFSLILESASTNQTSMYLCATLPGQGRHEQYFGPGTRLTVT.

The genes are TRBV9 and TRBJ2-2; D unresolved. CDR1 is SGDLS, CDR2 YYNGEE, per germline. V lost 0 bases and J 1 base, leaving 4 bases between the germline ends. The CDR3 spans 14 residues. This CDR3 is CASSVGVNTGELFF. The CDR3, as DNA: TGTGCCAGCAGCGTAGGGGTGAACACCGGGGAGCTGTTTTTT. Variable domain in full (rest from reference TRBV9 and TRBJ2-2): DSGVTQTPKHLITATGQRVTLRCSPRSGDLSVYWYQQSLDQGLQFLIQYYNGEERAKGNILERFSAQQFPDLHSELNLSSLELGDSALYFCASSVGVNTGELFFGEGSRLTVL.

The V call is TRBV7-6, the J call TRBJ2-7, with 8 bases matching TRBD1. The CDR3 totals 15 residues. CDR1 is SGHVS and CDR2 is FNYEAQ in the germline V gene. V dropped 1 base and J dropped 4; count of bases not matched to a gene: 6. The CDR3 coding sequence is TGTGCCAGCAGCTTAGGGACAGGGCCGATGTACGAGCAGTACTTC. This codes for CASSLGTGPMYEQYF.

The J gene is TRBJ2-7, the V gene TRBV2; 7 bases agree with TRBD2. V was pared by 1 base and J by 0 bases, with 9 bases of the junction left unmatched. The CDR3 extends over 17 amino acids. CDR1 SNHLY and CDR2 FYNNEI come from the germline V gene. Written as DNA, the CDR3 is TGTGCCAGCAGTGAAGTGGGGGGGGTCAGGAGCTCCTACGAGCAGTACTTC. Translation gives CASSEVGGVRSSYEQYF.

The chain joins TRBV27 to TRBJ1-5; D gene ambiguous. Trimming cost V 1 base and J 3 bases, with 4 bases left between them. CDR3 length: 13 amino acids. Germline CDR1 reads MNHEY; CDR2 reads SMNVEV (reference sequence). The CDR3 region is CASSLFYNQPQHF. DNA for the CDR3: TGTGCCAGCAGTTTATTCTACAATCAGCCCCAGCATTTT.

The rearrangement links TRBV2 to TRBJ2-2; D unclear. V lost 7 bases to trimming and J lost 1 base, with 4 bases between them. CDR1 and CDR2 (germline): SNHLY, FYNNEI. This CDR3 spans 12 amino acids. CDR3 sequence: CASIRNTGELFF. CDR3 coding DNA: TGTGCCAGCATAAGGAACACCGGGGAGCTGTTTTTT.

The V gene is TRBV10-3, the J gene TRBJ2-1; 10 bases align to TRBD1. Trimming removed 5 bases from V and 6 bases from J; junction bases left unmatched: 4. Germline V gene lookup returns CDR1 ENHRY and CDR2 SYGVKD. The CDR3 totals 14 residues. Written as DNA, the CDR3 is TGTGCCATCAGTCCGGGACAGGGGTTCAATGAGCAGTTCTTC. The encoded protein is CAISPGQGFNEQFF.

This clone appeared a single time. The chain recombines TRBV25-1 with TRBJ1-4, with 8 positions matching TRBD1. The CDR3 is 15 amino acids. Germline trimming cut 2 bases from V and 6 bases from J; bases unmatched to any gene: 5. From germline, CDR1 is MGHDK and CDR2 SYGVNS. The CDR3 loop reads CASSESRGRYEKLFF. Here the CDR3 DNA reads TGTGCCAGCAGTGAAAGCAGGGGGCGGTATGAAAAACTGTTTTTT.

The V and J genes are TRBV10-2 and TRBJ2-3; 9 bases match TRBD2. CDR3 length: 15 amino acids. Germline CDR1 reads WSHSY; CDR2 reads SAAADI. The ends lost 4 bases at V and 5 bases at J; junction bases unmatched: 7. CDR3 region: CASSVSPAGGDTQYF. The CDR3 DNA is TGCGCCAGCAGTGTCTCCCCAGCGGGAGGAGATACGCAGTATTTT.

The chain recombines TRBV6-4 with TRBJ2-7, with unresolved D. This CDR3 comprises 13 residues. Per germline, CDR1 MRHNA and CDR2 SNTAGT. Trimming took 3 bases from V and 0 from J, leaving 6 bases between them. The CDR3 DNA follows: TGTGCCAGCAGTGAAGCCCACTCCTACGAGCAGTACTTC. Protein: CASSEAHSYEQYF.

The chain uses TRBV6-1 and TRBJ1-1; D not certain. The germline V and J ends were trimmed by 2 bases and 7 bases, with 17 bases remaining between them. In germline, CDR1 is MNHNS, CDR2 SASEGT. The CDR3 is 15 residues long. CDR3 DNA sequence: TGTGCCAGCAGTGAATCCGTCCATCTAACCGTTGAAGCTTTCTTT. It codes for CASSESVHLTVEAFF.

As DNA, the CDR3 is TGTGCCAGCAGCTTAGAGGCAAGAAGAGCAACTAATGAAAAACTGTTTTTT. It encodes CASSLEARRATNEKLFF. The V gene is TRBV7-9, the J gene TRBJ1-4; D is ambiguous. Germline V CDR1 and CDR2: SEHNR, FQNEAQ (reference sequence). V shed 1 base and J shed 0 bases, with 12 bases lying between them. The CDR3 loop spans 17 amino acids.

This clone was seen only once. The chain carries TRBV27 and TRBJ2-1, with 7 bases lining up with TRBD2. This CDR3 is built from 15 residues. The germline V gene has CDR1 MNHEY and CDR2 SMNVEV (reference sequence). The J segment lost 5 bases and the V segment lost 1 base, leaving 5 bases of the junction unmatched. CDR3 protein: CASSLFLAANNEQFF. CDR3 in DNA: TGTGCCAGCAGTTTATTCCTAGCGGCCAACAATGAGCAGTTCTTC.

This clone was observed once. The chain has TRBV19 and TRBJ2-1; TRBD2 aligns across 9 bases. Germline-derived CDR1 and CDR2 are LNHDA and SQIVND (reference sequence). V lost 3 bases, J lost 3 bases, and 15 bases stayed unmatched. CDR3 length equals 19 residues. The CDR3 nucleotides are TGTGCCAGTAGTATTAGGTTTGGGCGGGAGGGCGGATTCTACAATGAGCAGTTCTTC. It specifies CASSIRFGREGGFYNEQFF.

The rearrangement uses TRBV5-1 and TRBJ2-7; D ambiguous. With 4 bases removed from V and 5 bases from J, the gap between germline ends came to 16 bases. CDR1 is SGHRS and CDR2 is YFSETQ in the germline V gene. The CDR3 covers 14 residues. The CDR3 bases are TGCGCCAGCAGCGTGGCCCTCGGAAGCGACGAGCAGTACTTC. Translating gives CASSVALGSDEQYF.

A single count supports this clone. The J gene is TRBJ2-7, the V gene TRBV13; D may match TRBD1 or TRBD2 (7 bases each). Looked up from germline, CDR1 is PRHDT and CDR2 is FYEKMQ (reference sequence). This CDR3 contains 14 residues. V shed 5 bases and J shed 5 bases, with 16 bases lying between them. The CDR3 DNA follows: TGTGCCAGCAGCCCCAGGGGGGGACGCGACGAGCAGTACTTC. It yields the protein CASSPRGGRDEQYF.